The source of this T cell receptor (beta chain) is a study of OX40 agonist ivuxolimab in advanced cancers. The protocol was immunoSEQ multiplex PCR, while the TCRdb copy is restricted to in-frame clones and leaves out a portion. The sample yields roughly 13,000 clones, over 60% seen once. Germline assignment: CDR1 SEHNR and CDR2 FQNEAQ (reference sequence). Trimming cost V 6 bases and J 1 base; bases outside gene matches: 14. The CDR3 spans 17 residues. The specimen comprised CD4+ or CD8+ T cells sorted from blood, sampled in a trial of the OX40 agonist ivuxolimab. The chain links TRBV7-9 to TRBJ1-1; 7 bases match TRBD1. This TCR was sampled from an adult with an advanced solid tumor such as melanoma, head and neck, liver or kidney cancer. CDR3 nucleotide sequence: TGTGCCAGCAGATCTACTCAGATGACAGGGACGAACACTGAAGCTTTCTTT. Its protein is CASRSTQMTGTNTEAFF.